The sequence of this T cell receptor beta chain was determined in a study of post-analysis software for immune sequencing data. Study results and limitations: TRBV segments more frequent in patients than in controls numbered roughly 5 and included TRBV5-6, TRBV5-1 and TRBV20-1.

About this clonotype itself: What it binds is unknown.

Sequencing libraries made from TCR beta cDNA carried unique molecular identifiers. TCRdb passed the PCR reads through MiXCR, listing each CDR3 protein once. Of about 560,000 distinct CDR3 sequences listed, 44% were seen once; the top ten hold approximately 1.7%. Trimming took off 6 bases at V and 0 bases at J, with 19 bases between the two ends. Germline V gene data show CDR1 as SQVTM and CDR2 as ANQGSEA. This CDR3 is built from 16 residues. The J gene is TRBJ2-3, the V gene TRBV29-1, with D perhaps matching TRBD1 or TRBD2 (5 bases each). This clonotype was sampled from a girl aged 10 to 17 with multiple sclerosis. The sequencing sample was made of blood. Here the CDR3 DNA reads TGCAGCGTCCGGGGCCACAAGGAGAAAAGCACAGATACGCAGTATTTT. This translates into CSVRGHKEKSTDTQYF.